Here is one T cell receptor beta chain with its context. From germline, CDR1 is SGHRS and CDR2 YFSETQ. V shed 4 bases, J shed 4 bases, and the junction held 10 bases outside the gene matches. The CDR3 length is 18 residues. This sample was included in a study of blood T cells in healthy people across ages. Each sample provided at least 6 micrograms of extracted total RNA. Primed by a sample-barcoded 5' primer and a J-beta primer mix, a second PCR proceeded for about 6 to 11 cycles. TCRdb used MiXCR to reprocess the 5' RACE reads, holding one entry per CDR3 protein. The sample has about 510,000 distinct CDR3 sequences, about a quarter seen once. These data were also filed under a second study, of T cells of mothers and their children. That paper states: Nine systemically healthy Caucasian donors: three mothers, six children.

This TCR was recovered from a boy younger than 10 in good health. The sample was blood. The rearrangement links TRBV5-1 to TRBJ2-2; 13 bases align to TRBD2. The CDR3 region has the DNA TGCGCCAGCAGCCCTGGACTAGCGGGAGTATCGGGCACCGGGGAGCTGTTTTTT. Its protein product is CASSPGLAGVSGTGELFF. Variable domain in full (rest from reference TRBV5-1 and TRBJ2-2): KAGVTQTPRYLIKTRGQQVTLSCSPISGHRSVSWYQQTPGQGLQFLFEYFSETQRNKGNFPGRFSGRQFSNSRSEMNVSTLELGDSALYLCASSPGLAGVSGTGELFFGEGSRLTVL.